The 26 T cell receptor beta chains below come from one sample, sequenced in a study of T-cell memory formation after mild COVID-19. Using its own MiXCR run on the 5' RACE reads, TCRdb lists one record per CDR3 protein. The sample lists 150,000 to 200,000 distinct CDR3 sequences, about 14% occurring once. Sequencing input: PBMCs or a T cell subset sorted from them (not recorded which). All receptors derive from an adult woman who had mild COVID-19 (a few samples of this study predate the infection). Cell type and time point are not known.

This clonotype was picked up a small number of times. The chain combines TRBV5-1 with TRBJ2-5; perhaps D is TRBD1 or TRBD2 (5 bases each). The CDR3 sequence is 15 residues long. Germline CDR1 SGHRS, CDR2 YFSETQ. V lost 1 base to trimming and J lost 4 bases, with 14 bases between them. The chain's CDR3 is CASSLWDLVSETQYF. In nucleotides, the CDR3 is TGCGCCAGCAGCTTGTGGGACCTAGTCTCAGAGACCCAGTACTTC. The variable domain in full, completed from reference TRBV5-1 and TRBJ2-5, reads KAGVTQTPRYLIKTRGQQVTLSCSPISGHRSVSWYQQTPGQGLQFLFEYFSETQRNKGNFPGRFSGRQFSNSRSEMNVSTLELGDSALYLCASSLWDLVSETQYFGPGTRLLVL.

The table lists this clonotype with a few counts. V and J are TRBV6-5 and TRBJ2-1; 9 bases align to TRBD1. Per the germline V gene, CDR1 is MNHEY and CDR2 is SVGAGI. Germline trimming cut 4 bases from V and 16 bases from J; bases unmatched to any gene: 14. This CDR3 is 14 amino acids long. The CDR3 loop is CASSFRSAGTGIFF. The DNA for the CDR3 is TGTGCCAGCAGTTTCCGCTCCGCCGGGACAGGGATTTTCTTC.

The table lists this clonotype with a few counts. The chain links TRBV5-1 to TRBJ1-6; D is uncertain. V lost 3 bases and J lost 2, with 15 bases in between. The CDR3 spans 17 residues. The germline V gene has CDR1 SGHRS and CDR2 YFSETQ. CDR3 nucleotide sequence: TGCGCCAGCAGCTCAAGTCCGAGTGGAACCTATAATTCACCCCTCCACTTT. Translating gives CASSSSPSGTYNSPLHF.

This chain connects TRBV5-4 to TRBJ2-2; 9 bases line up with TRBD1. Germline CDR1 and CDR2: SGHNT and YYREEE (reference sequence). The CDR3 consists of 15 residues. V lost 3 bases and J lost 5; bases outside the gene matches: 5. The CDR3 protein is CASSSGQGLTGELFF. DNA of the CDR3: TGTGCCAGCAGCTCAGGACAGGGGCTAACCGGGGAGCTGTTTTTT. Complete variable domain (other parts from reference TRBV5-4 and TRBJ2-2): ETGVTQSPTHLIKTRGQQVTLRCSSQSGHNTVSWYQQALGQGPQFIFQYYREEENGRGNFPPRFSGLQFPNYSSELNVNALELDDSALYLCASSSGQGLTGELFFGEGSRLTVL.

CDR3 sequence: CASRLPGQGSPNEQFF. In nucleotides, the CDR3 is TGTGCCAGCAGGCTCCCGGGACAGGGCTCCCCCAATGAGCAGTTCTTC. The genes are TRBV6-6 and TRBJ2-1, with 9 bases that match TRBD1. Trimming removed 6 bases from V and 6 bases from J; junction bases left unmatched: 12. The length of the CDR3 is 16 residues. Germline loops: CDR1 MNHNY, CDR2 SVGAGI (reference sequence).

This sequence joins TRBV9 and TRBJ2-7; 7 bases agree with TRBD2. Germline CDR1 and CDR2: SGDLS and YYNGEE. The CDR3 has 15 amino acids. J lost 2 bases, V lost 3 bases, and 8 bases had no gene match. CDR3 coding DNA: TGTGCCAGCAGCGCTGTGACTAGCAGTCCCTACGAGCAGTACTTC. It yields the protein CASSAVTSSPYEQYF.

This chain uses TRBV3-1 with TRBJ1-3; D gene unclear. The V gene's germline CDR1 is LGHDT and CDR2 YNNKEL (reference sequence). The V gene lost 2 bases and the J gene lost 14 bases, with 19 bases spanning the gap. The CDR3 totals 14 residues. CDR3 sequence reads: CASSQISTRTVVYF. The CDR3 DNA is TGTGCCAGCAGCCAAATCTCCACGCGGACGGTCGTATATTTT.

This clonotype showed up just a few times. The chain is built from TRBV9 and TRBJ2-2; unclear D gene. This CDR3 is 17 amino acids long. V lost 4 bases to trimming and J lost 4 bases, with 20 bases between them. CDR1 is SGDLS, CDR2 YYNGEE, per germline. The CDR3: CASSLDPRVRSTGELFF. DNA for the CDR3: TGTGCCAGCAGCCTGGATCCCCGAGTAAGGAGCACCGGGGAGCTGTTTTTT. The full variable domain, in which reference TRBV9 and TRBJ2-2 provide the parts outside the CDR3, is DSGVTQTPKHLITATGQRVTLRCSPRSGDLSVYWYQQSLDQGLQFLIQYYNGEERAKGNILERFSAQQFPDLHSELNLSSLELGDSALYFCASSLDPRVRSTGELFFGEGSRLTVL.

For the CDR3, the DNA is TGTGCCAGTGGAGGGGCCAGGGCCCACAATGAGCAGTTCTTC. It translates to CASGGARAHNEQFF. V is TRBV5-4 and J is TRBJ2-1; tentative D call: TRBD2 (6 bases). Germline V gives CDR1 SGHNT, CDR2 YYREEE (reference sequence). The CDR3 loop spans 14 amino acids. V shed 8 bases and J shed 5 bases, with 17 bases lying between them.

A few counts support this clonotype. The chain uses TRBV5-1 and TRBJ2-5, with a possible D match to TRBD1 (5 bases). In germline, CDR1 is SGHRS, CDR2 YFSETQ. The length of the CDR3 is 16 residues. V was shortened by 6 bases and J by 0 bases, with 18 bases between the two germline ends. The CDR3 sequence is CASKFTPGKYQETQYF. The CDR3 bases are TGCGCCAGCAAGTTCACGCCAGGGAAGTACCAAGAGACCCAGTACTTC.

This clonotype was counted between two and nine times. The CDR3 is CASRLRSAGADTQYF. Here the CDR3 DNA reads TGTGCCAGCCGCCTACGCTCAGCGGGGGCAGATACGCAGTATTTT. V and J are TRBV7-6 and TRBJ2-3; TRBD2 agrees at 8 bases. The germline gives CDR1 SGHVS, CDR2 FNYEAQ. Germline trimming cut 8 bases from V and 4 bases from J; bases unmatched to any gene: 11. This CDR3 region has 15 residues.

The table lists this clonotype with a few counts. The rearrangement uses TRBV29-1 and TRBJ2-7; weak D call: TRBD2 (5 bases). The CDR3 loop spans 12 amino acids. Germline lookup yields CDR1 SQVTM and CDR2 ANQGSEA. The V and J ends lost 6 bases and 4 bases respectively, with 13 bases between them. Here the CDR3 DNA reads TGCAGCGTCCTGGACTTGTCTTACGAGCAGTACTTC. Its protein is CSVLDLSYEQYF.

J is TRBJ2-7 and V is TRBV19; D is perhaps TRBD2 (6 bases). This CDR3 contains 15 residues. Germline V CDR1 and CDR2: LNHDA, SQIVND (reference sequence). Trimming cost V 1 base and J 0 bases, with 10 bases left between them. In nucleotides, the CDR3 is TGTGCCAGTAGTATAGCCAGGCGGGGCTCCTACGAGCAGTACTTC. Translating gives CASSIARRGSYEQYF.

This clonotype was picked up many times. This chain links TRBV19 with TRBJ2-7; D remains unclear. V lost 6 bases, J lost 0 bases, and 18 bases lay in between. CDR3 length: 16 amino acids. Germline V CDR1 and CDR2: LNHDA, SQIVND (reference sequence). The CDR3, as DNA: TGTGCCAGTAGCCGGACGATCCCACCTCTCTCCTACGAGCAGTACTTC. Protein product: CASSRTIPPLSYEQYF. Full variable domain (remainder filled in from reference TRBV19 and TRBJ2-7): DGGITQSPKYLFRKEGQNVTLSCEQNLNHDAMYWYRQDPGQGLRLIYYSQIVNDFQKGDIAEGYSVSREKKESFPLTVTSAQKNPTAFYLCASSRTIPPLSYEQYFGPGTRLTVT.

This clonotype came up a few times. The chain recombines TRBV7-9 with TRBJ1-1, with D maybe TRBD1 (5 bases). The V gene lost 3 bases and the J gene lost 1 base, with 9 bases spanning the gap. CDR1 is SEHNR and CDR2 is FQNEAQ in the germline V gene (reference sequence). The CDR3 runs 14 residues. This CDR3 is CASSFDRENTEAFF. The CDR3 DNA reads as TGTGCCAGCAGCTTCGACAGAGAGAACACTGAAGCTTTCTTT.

The V call is TRBV18, the J call TRBJ1-2; D might be TRBD1 (5 bases). The V end lost 7 bases, the J end lost 2 bases, and 11 bases lay between the germline ends. CDR3 size: 13 residues. Germline loops: CDR1 KGHSH, CDR2 LQKENI. The CDR3 protein is CASLGGDNYGYTF. DNA for the CDR3: TGTGCCAGCTTGGGAGGGGACAACTATGGCTACACCTTC.

This clonotype occurred a few times. The genes are TRBV12-3 or TRBV12-4 and TRBJ2-1; 11 nucleotides agree with TRBD2. The CDR3 runs 15 residues. V lost 8 bases to trimming and J lost 5 bases; unmatched junction nucleotides: 8. The CDR3 here is CASGLLAGADNEQFF. As DNA, the CDR3 is TGTGCCAGCGGCTTACTAGCGGGAGCGGACAATGAGCAGTTCTTC.

The chain couples TRBV5-5 to TRBJ1-2; D might be TRBD1 (6 bases). This CDR3 comprises 16 residues. V gave up 3 bases and J gave up 3 bases, with 18 bases separating them. Germline V gives CDR1 SGHKS, CDR2 YYEKEE (reference sequence). CDR3 DNA: TGTGCCAGCAGCTGGGGAACAGGGAAAGTATACTATGGCTACACCTTC. This gives the protein CASSWGTGKVYYGYTF.

This clonotype was counted a few times. The chain couples TRBV11-3 to TRBJ2-2, with a weak D call TRBD2 (6 bases). The V end was cut by 4 bases, the J end by 4 bases, with 13 bases between. The CDR3 contains 15 residues. CDR1 SGHNT and CDR2 YENEEA come from the germline V gene. CDR3 sequence (DNA): TGTGCCAGCAGCTCGACGGGACTCGGCACCGGGGAGCTGTTTTTT. Translation gives CASSSTGLGTGELFF.

The chain has TRBV6-1 and TRBJ1-2; TRBD1 aligns across 9 bases. CDR1 MNHNS and CDR2 SASEGT come from the germline V gene. The CDR3 is made up of 14 amino acids. V gave up 5 bases and J gave up 4 bases; unmatched junction bases: 5. CDR3 in amino acids: CASSPGTGTYGYTF. CDR3 nucleotide sequence: TGTGCCAGCAGTCCCGGGACAGGGACCTATGGCTACACCTTC.

The J gene is TRBJ2-3, the V gene TRBV15; D unclear. V was pared by 1 base and J by 2 bases, with 10 bases between. CDR1 and CDR2 (germline): LNHNV, YYDKDF (reference sequence). The length of the CDR3 is 15 residues. CDR3 amino acids: CATSRGLSNTDTQYF. The CDR3 DNA follows: TGTGCCACCAGCAGAGGCCTGTCGAACACAGATACGCAGTATTTT.

This chain links TRBV13 with TRBJ2-1; the match to TRBD1 covers 10 bases. The CDR3 has 15 amino acids. Trimming took 3 bases from V and 6 from J; bases not matched to a gene: 5. Germline CDR1 is PRHDT and CDR2 is FYEKMQ (reference sequence). DNA of the CDR3: TGTGCCAGCAGCTTCCGGGACAGGGGTTCCAATGAGCAGTTCTTC. It translates to CASSFRDRGSNEQFF. The full variable domain, its missing parts supplied by reference TRBV13 and TRBJ2-1, is AAGVIQSPRHLIKEKRETATLKCYPIPRHDTVYWYQQGPGQDPQFLISFYEKMQSDKGSIPDRFSAQQFSDYHSELNMSSLELGDSALYFCASSFRDRGSNEQFFGPGTRLTVL.

This clonotype has at least ten counts. This chain connects TRBV5-5 to TRBJ2-5; D possibly corresponds to TRBD2 (6 bases). V was trimmed by 4 bases and J by 4 bases, leaving 14 bases between them. The CDR3 extends over 14 amino acids. Looked up from germline, CDR1 is SGHKS and CDR2 is YYEKEE (reference sequence). CDR3 loop: CASSPTSYSETQYF. CDR3 nucleotides: TGTGCCAGCAGCCCGACTAGTTATTCAGAGACCCAGTACTTC.

This clonotype was seen only a few times. V gene TRBV24-1 combines with J gene TRBJ2-7, with D perhaps being TRBD1 or TRBD2 (6 bases each). Germline CDR1 and CDR2: KGHDR and SFDVKD. V shed 9 bases and J shed 6 bases, with 14 bases lying between them. CDR3 length: 12 residues. This CDR3 reads CATGGPTAEQYF. CDR3 sequence (DNA): TGTGCCACCGGGGGGCCTACGGCCGAGCAGTACTTC.

This clonotype was observed a few times. The chain recombines TRBV24-1 with TRBJ2-3; no clear D gene. The CDR3 is made up of 13 amino acids. V gave up 5 bases and J gave up 0 bases, with 5 bases separating them. Germline V gene data show CDR1 as KGHDR and CDR2 as SFDVKD. CDR3 protein: CATSAVSTDTQYF. CDR3 nucleotides: TGTGCCACCAGTGCCGTTAGCACAGATACGCAGTATTTT.

V usage is TRBV5-6 and J usage is TRBJ2-7; D may be TRBD1 or TRBD2 (6 bases each). This CDR3 spans 14 amino acids. V lost 1 base and J 7 bases, leaving 15 bases between the germline ends. CDR1 and CDR2 (germline): SGHDT, YYEEEE. The CDR3 nucleotides read TGTGCCAGCAGCTTGAGGGGGGCTCCCTGGGAGCAGTACTTC. Translation gives CASSLRGAPWEQYF.